This T cell receptor (beta chain) comes out of a study of T cell responses to AZD1222 COVID-19 vaccine. On the study more broadly: Pooling of second doses given at about 4 or about 12 weeks was done. General study points: Females outnumbered males among donors, who were mostly white British; clonal diversity was possibly underestimated. Repertoire collection took place solely once the T cell response had peaked.

Only in-frame clones appear in the TCRdb table, and some are missing; sequencing was by immunoSEQ multiplex PCR. The repertoire consists of approximately 110,000 clones, with about 94% occurring once and the leading ten covering around 2%. About this clone: Its antigen is unknown.

The TCR comes from an adult in good health. Source: peripheral blood, taken on day 0 of AZD1222 vaccination.

DNA for the CDR3: TGCGCCAGCAGCCAAGTCTCGACAGGGGCCTGGGAGCAGTACTTC. Residues: CASSQVSTGAWEQYF. V is TRBV4-3 and J is TRBJ2-7; 8 bases fit TRBD1. The CDR3 contains 15 residues. Germline CDR1 reads LGHNA; CDR2 reads YSLEER. J was trimmed by 7 bases and V by 1 base; bases with no gene match: 9.